The 31 T cell receptor beta chains reported below all come from one sample, sequenced in a study of blood T cell repertoires in COVID-19. TCRdb's table, derived via immunoSEQ multiplex PCR, lists solely in-frame clones and lacks some. The table includes around 300,000 clones, roughly 85% detected once. The sample consisted of peripheral blood. These TCRs come from a woman in her thirties with active or convalescent COVID-19.

This clone was recorded only once. The genes are TRBV6-4 and TRBJ1-1; D unresolved. The CDR3 is 8 residues long. V lost 8 bases, J lost 9 bases, and 4 bases lay in between. Germline CDR1 is MRHNA and CDR2 is SNTAGT. The CDR3 protein is CASPKAFF. Here the CDR3 DNA reads TGTGCCAGCCCAAAAGCTTTCTTT.

This clone has only a few counts. The chain links TRBV3-1 (or the pseudogene TRBV3-2) to TRBJ1-2; the match to TRBD1 covers 8 bases. The V segment lost 3 bases and the J segment 8 bases; nucleotides outside the gene matches: 8. This CDR3 is 14 amino acids long. Germline V gives CDR1 LGHDT, CDR2 YNNKEL (reference sequence). The CDR3 region is CASSHARGLEGYTF. The CDR3 DNA sequence: TGTGCCAGCAGCCATGCCAGGGGGCTCGAGGGCTACACCTTC.

This clone was seen only once. The CDR3 sequence is CASSGGGRGPKNIQYF. In nucleotides, the CDR3 is TGTGCCAGCAGCGGGGGCGGGCGCGGTCCCAAAAACATTCAGTACTTC. This rearrangement joins TRBV3-1 (or the pseudogene TRBV3-2) to TRBJ2-4, with D tentatively TRBD1 (6 bases). CDR1 and CDR2 from the germline V gene are LGHDT and YNNKEL (reference sequence). This CDR3 region has 16 residues. Trimming stripped 5 bases from V and 2 bases from J, with 16 bases between.

A few counts support this clone. This chain connects TRBV7-8 to TRBJ1-5, with 10 bases matching TRBD1. V lost 1 base to trimming and J lost 4 bases; unmatched junction nucleotides: 1. Germline lookup yields CDR1 SGHVS and CDR2 FQNEAQ. The CDR3 is 15 amino acids. As DNA, the CDR3 is TGTGCCAGCAGCTTAGGACAGGGGGCGAATCAGCCCCAGCATTTT. Translation: CASSLGQGANQPQHF.

The chain has TRBV15 and TRBJ2-6; 7 bases line up with TRBD1. CDR3 length: 16 residues. Germline CDR1 is LNHNV and CDR2 is YYDKDF (reference sequence). Trimming removed 0 bases from V and 4 bases from J; junction bases left unmatched: 3. The CDR3 DNA sequence: TGTGCCACCAGCAGAGAGACAGGGTACGGGGCCAACGTCCTGACTTTC. It yields the protein CATSRETGYGANVLTF.

The chain joins TRBV7-9 to TRBJ1-2; 10 bases agree with TRBD1. Germline V gene sequence: CDR1 SEHNR, CDR2 FQNEAQ (reference sequence). V shed 5 bases, J shed 9 bases, and the junction held 9 bases outside the gene matches. This CDR3 spans 14 amino acids. The DNA of the CDR3 is TGTGCCAGCAGCGAAGAGACAGGGGGCTTAAGCTACACCTTC. It codes for CASSEETGGLSYTF.

This clone was seen only once. This chain connects TRBV19 to TRBJ1-5; 12 nucleotides align to TRBD1. The CDR3 is 18 residues long. V shed 1 base and J 6 bases; nucleotides not matched to a gene: 10. Germline assignment: CDR1 LNHDA and CDR2 SQIVND (reference sequence). CDR3 loop: CASSIGPEGTGGVQPQHF. Here the CDR3 DNA reads TGTGCCAGTAGTATAGGGCCCGAAGGGACAGGGGGCGTTCAGCCCCAGCATTTT.

V and J are TRBV4-3 and TRBJ1-2; 7 bases are a match to TRBD1. The length of the CDR3 is 17 residues. V was pared by 4 bases and J by 6 bases, with 17 bases of the junction left unmatched. CDR1 and CDR2 (germline): LGHNA, YSLEER. In DNA form, the CDR3 reads TGCGCCAGCAGCCTACTAATTACAGGGGACGCAAAGAATGGCTACACCTTC. It codes for CASSLLITGDAKNGYTF.

This chain joins TRBV7-9 and TRBJ2-1; 9 bases are a match to TRBD1. Germline lookup yields CDR1 SEHNR and CDR2 FQNEAQ (reference sequence). The CDR3 length is 15 residues. V shed 7 bases and J 6 bases; nucleotides not matched to a gene: 10. CDR3 sequence reads: CASTTGTGHANEQFF. The CDR3 DNA sequence: TGTGCCAGCACCACCGGGACAGGGCATGCCAATGAGCAGTTCTTC.

The chain is built from TRBV4-3 and TRBJ2-4; D may be TRBD1 (6 bases). The CDR3 loop spans 17 amino acids. Deletions cut 1 base from V and 8 bases from J, with 21 bases between. The germline CDR1 and CDR2 sequences are LGHNA and YSLEER. Here the CDR3 reads CASSQGAGQRTQDIQYF. CDR3 nucleotide sequence: TGCGCCAGCAGCCAAGGTGCAGGACAGCGGACCCAGGACATTCAGTACTTC.

This clone was found once. V gene TRBV30 combines with J gene TRBJ1-2; 12 bases match TRBD1. CDR3 length: 15 residues. Germline V gene data show CDR1 as GTSNPN and CDR2 as SVGIG (reference sequence). V shed 5 bases, J shed 7 bases, and the junction held 11 bases outside the gene matches. The CDR3 coding sequence is TGTGCCTGGGCAGCCGGGACAGGGGGCGCCGGTGGCTACACCTTC. As protein: CAWAAGTGGAGGYTF.

The chain joins TRBV5-1 to TRBJ1-1; 7 nucleotides match TRBD1. Germline trimming cut 1 base from V and 0 bases from J; bases unmatched to any gene: 0. Germline assignment: CDR1 SGHRS and CDR2 YFSETQ. The CDR3 has 14 residues. The CDR3 here is CASSLTGVNTEAFF. CDR3 DNA: TGCGCCAGCAGCTTGACAGGGGTGAACACTGAAGCTTTCTTT.

The rearrangement uses TRBV19 and TRBJ2-2; D unresolved. The CDR3 contains 12 residues. The germline V gene encodes CDR1 LNHDA and CDR2 SQIVND (reference sequence). V lost 4 bases, J lost 5 bases, and 5 bases lay in between. CDR3 bases: TGTGCCAGTAGTAGGGCGACCGGGGAGCTGTTTTTT. Its translation: CASSRATGELFF.

This clone has only one observation. The rearrangement joins TRBV4-1 to TRBJ1-4; the D is unclear. The CDR3 runs 16 residues. Between the trimmed V and J ends, which lost 4 bases and 4 bases, there was a span of 16 bases. Per germline, CDR1 MGHRA and CDR2 YSYEKL. The CDR3 reads CASSLRNRGINEKLFF. The CDR3 coding sequence is TGCGCCAGCAGCCTAAGAAACCGGGGTATTAATGAAAAACTGTTTTTT.

V and J are TRBV6-2 or TRBV6-3 and TRBJ2-5; TRBD2 aligns across 12 bases. Germline V gives CDR1 MNHEY, CDR2 SVGEGT. This CDR3 is built from 16 residues. Trimming at V came to 5 bases and at J to 4 bases, leaving 8 bases not matched to a gene. CDR3 nucleotides: TGTGCCAGCAGTCCCGCGACTAGCGGGGGAGGAGAGACCCAGTACTTC. Translated: CASSPATSGGGETQYF.

This clone came up once. The chain combines TRBV5-4 with TRBJ1-4, with D perhaps TRBD1 (5 bases). This CDR3 has 15 amino acids. Deletions cut 4 bases from V and 7 bases from J, with 17 bases between. Germline CDR1 SGHNT, CDR2 YYREEE (reference sequence). CDR3 coding DNA: TGTGCCAGCAGCCCTCGGGGGGGGAATGGTGAAAAACTGTTTTTT. This sequence encodes CASSPRGGNGEKLFF.

The V gene is TRBV9, the J gene TRBJ1-2, with a weak D call TRBD1 (5 bases). V gave up 3 bases and J gave up 3 bases, with 24 bases separating them. The germline gives CDR1 SGDLS, CDR2 YYNGEE. The CDR3 runs 18 residues. The CDR3 region has the DNA TGTGCCAGCAGCGGAATCCACCAACGAGTCGAAGGGGACTATGGCTACACCTTC. Translating gives CASSGIHQRVEGDYGYTF.

This chain links TRBV4-3 with TRBJ1-2; 7 bases map to TRBD1. The germline gives CDR1 LGHNA, CDR2 YSLEER. V shed 3 bases and J 2 bases; nucleotides not matched to a gene: 6. The CDR3 totals 15 residues. CDR3 loop: CASSHRQGLNYGYTF. CDR3 in DNA: TGCGCCAGCAGCCACCGACAGGGTTTAAACTATGGCTACACCTTC.

The V and J genes are TRBV7-3 and TRBJ2-3; 8 bases are a match to TRBD1. V trimming: 1 base; J trimming: 5 bases; junction bases outside the gene matches: 5. The CDR3 sequence is 15 residues long. Germline lookup yields CDR1 SGHTA and CDR2 FQGTGA. The CDR3 DNA follows: TGTGCCAGCAGCTTAAGGGCAGGGGGCATAGATACGCAGTATTTT. Translation: CASSLRAGGIDTQYF.

The CDR3 bases are TGTGCCAGCAGCCAAGGAAGGTCCGACATCTGGGACATGAACACTGAAGCTTTCTTT. This gives the protein CASSQGRSDIWDMNTEAFF. The genes are TRBV14 and TRBJ1-1; a weak D match, TRBD1 (6 bases). Germline V gene sequence: CDR1 SGHDN, CDR2 FVKESK. Deletions cut 1 base from V and 0 bases from J, with 21 bases between. The CDR3 spans 19 residues. Looking up the rest from reference TRBV14 and TRBJ1-1 gives the full variable domain: EAGVTQFPSHSVIEKGQTVTLRCDPISGHDNLYWYRRVMGKEIKFLLHFVKESKQDESGMPNNRFLAERTGGTYSTLKVQPAELEDSGVYFCASSQGRSDIWDMNTEAFFGQGTRLTVV.

V usage is TRBV11-2 and J usage is TRBJ2-5; 8 bases agree with TRBD2. CDR1 and CDR2 from the germline V gene are SGHAT and FQNNGV. CDR3 length equals 17 residues. J was trimmed by 0 bases and V by 1 base; bases with no gene match: 7. The CDR3 bases are TGTGCCAGCAGCTTAGGAGTGGCTAGCGGGTACCAAGAGACCCAGTACTTC. This codes for CASSLGVASGYQETQYF.

The V and J genes are TRBV2 and TRBJ2-2; D uncertain. Germline CDR1 and CDR2: SNHLY and FYNNEI. The CDR3 has 14 residues. V lost 0 bases and J lost 5, with 7 bases in between. Written as DNA, the CDR3 is TGTGCCAGCAGTGAAGCTCTGCGGACCGGGGAGCTGTTTTTT. This codes for CASSEALRTGELFF.

The chain recombines TRBV28 with TRBJ2-1, with a weak D call TRBD1 (5 bases). V shed 6 bases and J shed 0 bases, with 12 bases lying between them. CDR3 size: 15 residues. Germline CDR1 is MDHEN and CDR2 is SYDVKM. In DNA form, the CDR3 reads TGTGCCAGCAGATATCGGACACCCTCCTACAATGAGCAGTTCTTC. It codes for CASRYRTPSYNEQFF.

The chain uses TRBV14 and TRBJ2-1; maybe TRBD1 (6 bases). The CDR3 length is 17 residues. The germline V and J ends were trimmed by 4 bases and 3 bases, with 19 bases remaining between them. Germline V gives CDR1 SGHDN, CDR2 FVKESK. CDR3 in DNA: TGTGCCAGCAGCCCCCCTTGGGACAAGGCTTACTACAATGAGCAGTTCTTC. Its translation: CASSPPWDKAYYNEQFF.

The table lists this clone with a count of one. The chain employs TRBV10-2 and TRBJ2-3, with 16 positions matching TRBD2. The CDR3 is 15 residues long. CDR1 is WSHSY and CDR2 is SAAADI in the germline V gene. The junction had 5 bases not matched to a gene; V was cut back by 8 bases and J by 6 bases. DNA for the CDR3: TGCGCCAGCGGGACTAGCGGGGGGGCCCTCGATACGCAGTATTTT. Its translation: CASGTSGGALDTQYF.

V is TRBV4-3 and J is TRBJ1-3, with 8 bases fitting TRBD1. The CDR3 is made up of 15 amino acids. Germline V lookup: CDR1 LGHNA, CDR2 YSLEER. With 4 bases clipped from V and 2 bases from J, the junction kept 4 bases outside the gene matches. The CDR3 bases are TGCGCCAGCAGCCGATCCAGGGGGCCTGGAAACACCATATATTTT. Its translation: CASSRSRGPGNTIYF.

The chain recombines TRBV30 with TRBJ1-4, with 11 bases matching TRBD1. V shed 3 bases and J 16 bases; nucleotides not matched to a gene: 7. Germline assignment: CDR1 GTSNPN and CDR2 SVGIG (reference sequence). The CDR3 loop spans 12 amino acids. Here the CDR3 reads CAWSLGQGAQFF. The CDR3 DNA sequence: TGTGCCTGGAGCCTTGGACAGGGGGCTCAGTTTTTT.

The chain employs TRBV28 and TRBJ1-4, with 8 bases identical to TRBD1. The CDR3 is 13 amino acids. The germline CDR1 and CDR2 sequences are MDHEN and SYDVKM. Trimming removed 8 bases from V and 8 bases from J; junction bases left unmatched: 7. In nucleotides, the CDR3 is TGTGCCAGCCTACAGGGGGGTGGAGAAAAACTGTTTTTT. Encoded protein: CASLQGGGEKLFF.

This chain joins TRBV29-1 and TRBJ1-2, with D maybe TRBD1 (5 bases). Trimming stripped 6 bases from V and 6 bases from J, with 8 bases between. This CDR3 contains 10 residues. Germline V gene data show CDR1 as SQVTM and CDR2 as ANQGSEA. The CDR3, as DNA: TGCAGCGTCCTACAGGATGGCTACACCTTC. Its protein is CSVLQDGYTF.

The chain is built from TRBV6-2 or TRBV6-3 and TRBJ1-2; 7 bases line up with TRBD1. Germline V gene sequence: CDR1 MNHEY, CDR2 SVGEGT. Losses at the gene ends were 0 bases for V and 8 bases for J; bases not matched to a gene: 9. This CDR3 has 15 amino acids. CDR3 amino acids: CASSYSTTGPRGYTF. For the CDR3, the DNA is TGTGCCAGCAGTTACTCGACGACAGGGCCTCGGGGCTACACCTTC.

The chain carries TRBV28 and TRBJ1-1, with D unresolved. The CDR3 runs to 13 residues. Germline V gene lookup returns CDR1 MDHEN and CDR2 SYDVKM. V shed 3 bases and J shed 5 bases, with 10 bases lying between them. The CDR3: CASSFPTRTEAFF. DNA for the CDR3: TGTGCCAGCAGTTTCCCCACCCGGACTGAAGCTTTCTTT. Full variable domain (remainder filled in from reference TRBV28 and TRBJ1-1): DVKVTQSSRYLVKRTGEKVFLECVQDMDHENMFWYRQDPGLGLRLIYFSYDVKMKEKGDIPEGYSVSREKKERFSLILESASTNQTSMYLCASSFPTRTEAFFGQGTRLTVV.